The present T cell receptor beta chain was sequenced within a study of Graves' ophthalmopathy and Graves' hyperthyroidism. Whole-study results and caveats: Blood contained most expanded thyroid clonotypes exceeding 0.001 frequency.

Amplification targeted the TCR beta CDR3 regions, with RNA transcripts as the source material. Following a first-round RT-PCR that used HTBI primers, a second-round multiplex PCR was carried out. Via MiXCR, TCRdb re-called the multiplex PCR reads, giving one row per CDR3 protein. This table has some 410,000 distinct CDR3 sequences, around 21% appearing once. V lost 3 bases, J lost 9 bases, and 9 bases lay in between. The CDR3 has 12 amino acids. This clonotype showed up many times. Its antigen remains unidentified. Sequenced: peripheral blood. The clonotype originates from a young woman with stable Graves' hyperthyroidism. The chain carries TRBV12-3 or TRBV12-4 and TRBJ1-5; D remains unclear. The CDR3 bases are TGTGCCAGCAGTTTCCGTGTCTGGCCCCAGCATTTT. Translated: CASSFRVWPQHF.